This section outlines one T cell receptor beta chain sequence together with its context. No antigen is known for it. The CDR3 is made up of 14 amino acids. CDR1 MNHEY and CDR2 SMNVEV come from the germline V gene (reference sequence). V lost 5 bases and J lost 3; bases outside the gene matches: 5. TCR beta CDR3 regions were amplified from RNA transcripts. The HTBI primer set served for first-round RT-PCR of the TCR CDR3. TCRdb ran MiXCR on the multiplex PCR reads and lists one entry per CDR3 protein. Of hundreds of thousands of distinct CDR3 sequences in the sample, roughly 15% were seen once. This sample is part of a study of T cells in Graves' hyperthyroidism and ophthalmopathy. Study findings and constraints: Ophthalmopathy got predicted by the model a median roughly 6.4 months before its onset.

The specimen was blood. The gene calls are TRBV27 and TRBJ1-1; 8 nucleotides line up with TRBD1. The TCR sequence derives from a woman between 35 and 50 years old with Graves' ophthalmopathy. CDR3 sequence (DNA): TGTGCCAGCAGTCCGGGACAGGTGTACACTGAAGCTTTCTTT. This gives the protein CASSPGQVYTEAFF.